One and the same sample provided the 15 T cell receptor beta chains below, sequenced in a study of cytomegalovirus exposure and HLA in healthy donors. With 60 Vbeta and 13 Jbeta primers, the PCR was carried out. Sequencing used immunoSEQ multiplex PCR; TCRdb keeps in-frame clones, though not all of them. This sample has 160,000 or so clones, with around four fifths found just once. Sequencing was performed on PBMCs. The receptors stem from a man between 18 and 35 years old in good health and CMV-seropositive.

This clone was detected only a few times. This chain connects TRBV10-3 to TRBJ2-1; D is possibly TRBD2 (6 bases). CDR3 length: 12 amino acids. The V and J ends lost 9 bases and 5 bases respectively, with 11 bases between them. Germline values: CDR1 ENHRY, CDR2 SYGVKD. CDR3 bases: TGTGCCATGGGGGAGGTGAACAATGAGCAGTTCTTC. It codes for CAMGEVNNEQFF.

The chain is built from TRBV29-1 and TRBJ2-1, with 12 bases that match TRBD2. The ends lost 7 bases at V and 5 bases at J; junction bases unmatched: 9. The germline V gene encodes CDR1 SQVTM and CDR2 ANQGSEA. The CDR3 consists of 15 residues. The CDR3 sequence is CSAESWTSGNNEQFF. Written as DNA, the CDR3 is TGCAGCGCAGAGTCGTGGACTAGCGGGAACAATGAGCAGTTCTTC.

CDR3 protein: CASSMGRWGDTQYF. In DNA, the CDR3 is TGTGCCAGCAGTATGGGGAGGTGGGGAGATACGCAGTATTTT. The chain combines TRBV9 with TRBJ2-3, with D perhaps TRBD2 (6 bases). V gave up 5 bases and J gave up 5 bases, with 15 bases separating them. The CDR3 totals 14 residues. Germline V gives CDR1 SGDLS, CDR2 YYNGEE.

DNA of the CDR3: TGTGCCAGCAGCTTAGACTATGAAAAACTGTTTTTT. Translation gives CASSLDYEKLFF. This rearrangement joins TRBV7-9 to TRBJ1-4; no firm D call. Trimming left V 1 base short and J 6 bases short, with 3 bases between. The CDR3 length is 12 residues. Germline V gene lookup returns CDR1 SEHNR and CDR2 FQNEAQ (reference sequence).

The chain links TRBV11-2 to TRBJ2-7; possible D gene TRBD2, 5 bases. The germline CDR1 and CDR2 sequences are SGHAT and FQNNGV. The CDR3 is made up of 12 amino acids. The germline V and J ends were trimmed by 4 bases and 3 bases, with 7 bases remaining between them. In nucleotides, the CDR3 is TGTGCCAGCAGCTCGGGGAGCTACGAGCAGTACTTC. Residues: CASSSGSYEQYF.

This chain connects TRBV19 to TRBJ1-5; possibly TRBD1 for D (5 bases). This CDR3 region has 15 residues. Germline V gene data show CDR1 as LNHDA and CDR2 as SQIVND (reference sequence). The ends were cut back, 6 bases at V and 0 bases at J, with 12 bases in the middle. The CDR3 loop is CASSSDSYSNQPQHF. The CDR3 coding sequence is TGTGCCAGTAGCTCCGACAGTTATAGCAATCAGCCCCAGCATTTT.

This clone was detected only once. CDR3: CASNHLAGVSNEQFF. The CDR3 nucleotides read TGTGCCAGTAATCACCTAGCGGGAGTAAGCAATGAGCAGTTCTTC. This rearrangement joins TRBV19 to TRBJ2-1, with 10 bases lining up with TRBD2. CDR3 length: 15 residues. The V and J ends lost 7 bases and 6 bases, in that order; junction bases with no gene match: 9. Germline CDR1 LNHDA, CDR2 SQIVND (reference sequence).

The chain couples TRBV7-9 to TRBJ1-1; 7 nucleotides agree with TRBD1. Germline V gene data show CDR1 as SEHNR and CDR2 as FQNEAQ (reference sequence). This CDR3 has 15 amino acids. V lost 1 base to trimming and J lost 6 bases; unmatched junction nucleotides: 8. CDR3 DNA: TGTGCCAGCAGCTTAGGCCCAGGGGGTTGGTCTGAAGCTTTCTTT. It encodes CASSLGPGGWSEAFF.

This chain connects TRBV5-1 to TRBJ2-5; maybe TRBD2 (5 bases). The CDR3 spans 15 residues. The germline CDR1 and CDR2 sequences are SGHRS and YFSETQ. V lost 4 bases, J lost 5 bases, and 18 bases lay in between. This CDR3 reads CASSPVGGIGETQYF. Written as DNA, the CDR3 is TGCGCCAGCAGCCCAGTAGGAGGCATCGGGGAGACCCAGTACTTC.

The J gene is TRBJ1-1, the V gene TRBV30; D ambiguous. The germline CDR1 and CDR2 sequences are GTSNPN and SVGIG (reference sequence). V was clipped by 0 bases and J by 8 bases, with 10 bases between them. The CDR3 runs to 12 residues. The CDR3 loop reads CAWSVPAGEAFF. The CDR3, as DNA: TGTGCCTGGAGTGTACCGGCAGGCGAAGCTTTCTTT.

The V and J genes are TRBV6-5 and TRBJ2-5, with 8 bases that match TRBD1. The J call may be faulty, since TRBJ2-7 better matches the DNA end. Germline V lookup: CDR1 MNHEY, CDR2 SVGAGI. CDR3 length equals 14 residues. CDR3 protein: CASSYGDRSYEQYF. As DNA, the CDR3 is TGTGCCAGCAGTTACGGGGACAGGTCCTACGAGCAGTACTTC.

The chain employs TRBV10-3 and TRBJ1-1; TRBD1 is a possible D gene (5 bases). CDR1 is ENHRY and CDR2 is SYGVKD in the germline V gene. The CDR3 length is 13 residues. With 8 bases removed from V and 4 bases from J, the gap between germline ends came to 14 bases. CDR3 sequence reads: CAIGTGETTEAFF. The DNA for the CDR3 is TGTGCCATCGGGACTGGGGAGACCACTGAAGCTTTCTTT.

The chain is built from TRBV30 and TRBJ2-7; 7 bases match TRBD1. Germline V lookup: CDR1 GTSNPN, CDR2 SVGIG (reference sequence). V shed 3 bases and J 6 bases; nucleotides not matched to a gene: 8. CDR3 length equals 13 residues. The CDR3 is CAWSGTDTSEQYF. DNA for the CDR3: TGTGCCTGGAGCGGGACAGATACAAGCGAGCAGTACTTC.

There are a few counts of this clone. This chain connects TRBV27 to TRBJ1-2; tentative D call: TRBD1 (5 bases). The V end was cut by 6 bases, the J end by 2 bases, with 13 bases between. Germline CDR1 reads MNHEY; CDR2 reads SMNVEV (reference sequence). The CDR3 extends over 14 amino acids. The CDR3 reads CASSPGRGNYGYTF. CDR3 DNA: TGTGCCAGCAGCCCCGGGAGGGGCAACTATGGCTACACCTTC.

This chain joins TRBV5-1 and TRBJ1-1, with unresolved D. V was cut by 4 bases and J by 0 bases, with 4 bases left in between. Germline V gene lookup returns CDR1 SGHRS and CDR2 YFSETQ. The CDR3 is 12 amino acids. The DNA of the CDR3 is TGCGCCAGCAGCGAGGTGAACACTGAAGCTTTCTTT. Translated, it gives CASSEVNTEAFF.